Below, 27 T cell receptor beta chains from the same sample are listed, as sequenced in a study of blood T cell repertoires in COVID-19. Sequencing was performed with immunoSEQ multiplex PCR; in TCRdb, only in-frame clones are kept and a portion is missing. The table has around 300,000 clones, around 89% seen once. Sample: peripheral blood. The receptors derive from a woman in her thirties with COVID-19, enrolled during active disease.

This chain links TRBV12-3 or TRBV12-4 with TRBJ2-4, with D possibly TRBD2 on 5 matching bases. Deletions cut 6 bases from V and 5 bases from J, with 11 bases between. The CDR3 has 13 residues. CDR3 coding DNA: TGTGCCAGCAGCTCGGGATCCGAAAACATTCAGTACTTC. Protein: CASSSGSENIQYF.

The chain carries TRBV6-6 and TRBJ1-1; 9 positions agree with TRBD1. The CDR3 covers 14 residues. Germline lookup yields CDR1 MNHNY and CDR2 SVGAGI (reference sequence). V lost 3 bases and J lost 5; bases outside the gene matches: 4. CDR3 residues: CASSYPTGGTEAFF. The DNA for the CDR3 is TGTGCCAGCAGTTATCCGACAGGGGGTACTGAAGCTTTCTTT.

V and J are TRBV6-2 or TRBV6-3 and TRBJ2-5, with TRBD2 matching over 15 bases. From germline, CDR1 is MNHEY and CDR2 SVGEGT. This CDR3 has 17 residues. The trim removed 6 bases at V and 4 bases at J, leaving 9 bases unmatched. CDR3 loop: CASSSGGLAGGLETQYF. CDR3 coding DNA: TGTGCCAGCAGCTCCGGGGGACTAGCGGGGGGCCTAGAGACCCAGTACTTC.

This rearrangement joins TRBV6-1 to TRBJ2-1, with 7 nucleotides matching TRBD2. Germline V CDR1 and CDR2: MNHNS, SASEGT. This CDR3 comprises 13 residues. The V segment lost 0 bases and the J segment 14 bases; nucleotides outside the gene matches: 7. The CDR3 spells CASSEAETSPEFF. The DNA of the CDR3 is TGTGCCAGCAGTGAAGCTGAGACTAGCCCCGAGTTCTTC.

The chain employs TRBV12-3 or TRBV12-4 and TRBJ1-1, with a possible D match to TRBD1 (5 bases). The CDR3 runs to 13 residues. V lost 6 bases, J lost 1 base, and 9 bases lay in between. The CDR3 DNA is TGTGCCAGCAGACTGACAGCGAACACTGAAGCTTTCTTT. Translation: CASRLTANTEAFF.

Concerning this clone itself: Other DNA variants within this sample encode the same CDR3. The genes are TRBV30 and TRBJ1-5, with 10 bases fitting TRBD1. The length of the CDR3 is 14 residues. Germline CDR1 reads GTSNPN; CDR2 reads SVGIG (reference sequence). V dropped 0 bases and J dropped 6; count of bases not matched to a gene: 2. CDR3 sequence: CAWSVGQGGQPQHF. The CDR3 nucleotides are TGTGCCTGGAGTGTCGGACAGGGGGGTCAGCCCCAGCATTTT.

The CDR3 is CASSPVRTPYNEQFF. CDR3 coding DNA: TGTGCCAGCAGCCCCGTAAGGACACCCTACAATGAGCAGTTCTTC. The chain combines TRBV7-2 with TRBJ2-1; D possibly corresponds to TRBD1 (5 bases). Germline lookup yields CDR1 SGHTA and CDR2 FQGNSA. The CDR3 sequence is 15 residues long. The germline V and J ends were trimmed by 5 bases and 2 bases, with 13 bases remaining between them. Complete variable domain (other parts from reference TRBV7-2 and TRBJ2-1): GAGVSQSPSNKVTEKGKDVELRCDPISGHTALYWYRQSLGQGLEFLIYFQGNSAPDKSGLPSDRFSAERTGGSVSTLTIQRTQQEDSAVYLCASSPVRTPYNEQFFGPGTRLTVL.

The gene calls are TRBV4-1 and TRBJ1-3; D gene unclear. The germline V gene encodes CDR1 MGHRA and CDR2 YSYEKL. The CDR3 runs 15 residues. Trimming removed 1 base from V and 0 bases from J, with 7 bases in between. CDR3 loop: CASSQGVPSGNTIYF. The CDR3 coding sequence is TGCGCCAGCAGCCAAGGAGTCCCCTCTGGAAACACCATATATTTT.

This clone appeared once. The DNA of the CDR3 is TGTGCCAGCTCACAACTAGCAGGCCGCGAGACCCAGTACTTC. Translation gives CASSQLAGRETQYF. The chain is built from TRBV18 and TRBJ2-5; D is possibly TRBD2 (6 bases). The CDR3 runs to 14 residues. The V end was cut by 4 bases, the J end by 5 bases, with 14 bases between. CDR1 is KGHSH, CDR2 LQKENI, per germline. The full variable domain, rest sourced from reference TRBV18 and TRBJ2-5, is NAGVMQNPRHLVRRRGQEARLRCSPMKGHSHVYWYRQLPEEGLKFMVYLQKENIIDESGMPKERFSAEFPKEGPSILRIQQVVRGDSAAYFCASSQLAGRETQYFGPGTRLLVL.

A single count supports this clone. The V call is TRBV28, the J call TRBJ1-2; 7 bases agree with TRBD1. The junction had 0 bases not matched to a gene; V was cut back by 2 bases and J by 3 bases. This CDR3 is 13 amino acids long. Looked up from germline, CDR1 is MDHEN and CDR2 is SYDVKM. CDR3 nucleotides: TGTGCCAGCAGTTTACAGGGGGACTATGGCTACACCTTC. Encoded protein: CASSLQGDYGYTF.

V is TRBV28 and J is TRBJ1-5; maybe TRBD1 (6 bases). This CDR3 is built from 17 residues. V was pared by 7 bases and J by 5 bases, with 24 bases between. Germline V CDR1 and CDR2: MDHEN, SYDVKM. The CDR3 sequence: CASTPLGTGNLDQPQHF. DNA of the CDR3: TGTGCCAGCACCCCCTTGGGTACAGGGAATCTAGATCAGCCCCAGCATTTT.

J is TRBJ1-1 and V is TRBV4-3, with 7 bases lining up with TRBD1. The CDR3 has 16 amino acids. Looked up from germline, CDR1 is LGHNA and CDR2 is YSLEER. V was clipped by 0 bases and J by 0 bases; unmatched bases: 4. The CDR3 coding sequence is TGCGCCAGCAGCCAAGATCTGGGGACAGTGAACACTGAAGCTTTCTTT. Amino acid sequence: CASSQDLGTVNTEAFF.

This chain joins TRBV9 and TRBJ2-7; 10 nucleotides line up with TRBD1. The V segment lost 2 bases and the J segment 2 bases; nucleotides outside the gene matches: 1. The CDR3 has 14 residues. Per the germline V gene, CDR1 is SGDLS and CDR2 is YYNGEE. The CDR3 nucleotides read TGTGCCAGCAGCGTTGGGACAGGGGCCTACGAGCAGTACTTC. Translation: CASSVGTGAYEQYF.

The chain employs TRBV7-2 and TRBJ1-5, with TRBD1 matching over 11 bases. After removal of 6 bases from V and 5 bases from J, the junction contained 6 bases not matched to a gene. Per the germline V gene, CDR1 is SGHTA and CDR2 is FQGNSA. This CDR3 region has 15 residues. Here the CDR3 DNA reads TGTGCCAGCAGACAAGGACAGGGGGCTTATCAGCCCCAGCATTTT. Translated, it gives CASRQGQGAYQPQHF.

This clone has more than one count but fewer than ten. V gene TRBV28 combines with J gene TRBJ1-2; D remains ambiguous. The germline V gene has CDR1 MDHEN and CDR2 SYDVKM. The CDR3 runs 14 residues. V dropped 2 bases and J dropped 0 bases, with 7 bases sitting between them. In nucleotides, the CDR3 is TGTGCCAGCAGTTTAACGGGGACTAACTATGGCTACACCTTC. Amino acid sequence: CASSLTGTNYGYTF.

This chain's CDR3 is CASSPGTGTEKLFF. CDR3 DNA: TGTGCCAGCAGCCCCGGCACAGGGACTGAAAAACTGTTTTTT. The rearrangement joins TRBV11-2 to TRBJ1-4; a weak D match, TRBD1 (6 bases). CDR3 length: 14 amino acids. Trimming pared 5 bases from V and 7 bases from J, leaving 14 bases between. The germline V gene encodes CDR1 SGHAT and CDR2 FQNNGV.

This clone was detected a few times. CDR3 region: CASSIWTGDGYTF. CDR3 nucleotide sequence: TGTGCCAGCAGTATTTGGACAGGGGATGGCTACACCTTC. The chain couples TRBV12-3 or TRBV12-4 to TRBJ1-2, with 9 nucleotides matching TRBD1. J lost 6 bases, V lost 5 bases, and 4 bases had no gene match. This CDR3 comprises 13 residues.

The CDR3 region has the DNA TGTGCCAGTAGTTTCCCGACAGGGGTGACTGAAGCTTTCTTT. This encodes CASSFPTGVTEAFF. The rearrangement uses TRBV19 and TRBJ1-1; 8 nucleotides align to TRBD1. The trim removed 5 bases at V and 5 bases at J, leaving 7 bases unmatched. Germline V lookup: CDR1 LNHDA, CDR2 SQIVND (reference sequence). The CDR3 is made up of 14 amino acids.

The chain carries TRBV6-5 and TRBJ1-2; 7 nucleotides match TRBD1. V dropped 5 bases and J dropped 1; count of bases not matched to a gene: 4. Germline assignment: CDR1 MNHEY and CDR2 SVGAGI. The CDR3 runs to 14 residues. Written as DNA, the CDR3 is TGTGCCAGCAGTAGGGACAGCTATAACTATGGCTACACCTTC. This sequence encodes CASSRDSYNYGYTF.

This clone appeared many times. The CDR3 DNA follows: TGTGCCAGCAGCCCGGGACTAGCGGGGGCCACCGGGGAGCTGTTTTTT. Residues: CASSPGLAGATGELFF. The genes are TRBV3-1 (or the pseudogene TRBV3-2) and TRBJ2-2, with 14 positions matching TRBD2. Germline CDR1 reads LGHDT; CDR2 reads YNNKEL (reference sequence). J gave up 4 bases and V 4 bases, and 2 bases lay outside the gene matches. The CDR3 runs 16 residues.

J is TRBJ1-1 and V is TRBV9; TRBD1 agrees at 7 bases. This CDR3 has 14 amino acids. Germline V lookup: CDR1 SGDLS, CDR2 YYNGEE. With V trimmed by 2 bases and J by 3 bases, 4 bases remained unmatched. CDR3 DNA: TGTGCCAGCAGCGTGACAGGGCTGGACACTGAAGCTTTCTTT. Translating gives CASSVTGLDTEAFF.

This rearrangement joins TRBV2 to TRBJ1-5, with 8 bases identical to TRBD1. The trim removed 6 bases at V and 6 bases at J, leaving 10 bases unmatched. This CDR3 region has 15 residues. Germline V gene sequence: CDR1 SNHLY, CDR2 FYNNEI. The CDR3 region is CASSELGQGGQPQHF. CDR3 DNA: TGTGCCAGCAGCGAACTAGGACAGGGCGGTCAGCCCCAGCATTTT.

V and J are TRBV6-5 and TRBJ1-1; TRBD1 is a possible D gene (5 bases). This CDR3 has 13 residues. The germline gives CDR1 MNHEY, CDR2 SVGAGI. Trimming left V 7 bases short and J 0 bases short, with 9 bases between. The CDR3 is CASNRQMNTEAFF. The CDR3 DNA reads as TGTGCCAGCAATCGACAGATGAACACTGAAGCTTTCTTT.

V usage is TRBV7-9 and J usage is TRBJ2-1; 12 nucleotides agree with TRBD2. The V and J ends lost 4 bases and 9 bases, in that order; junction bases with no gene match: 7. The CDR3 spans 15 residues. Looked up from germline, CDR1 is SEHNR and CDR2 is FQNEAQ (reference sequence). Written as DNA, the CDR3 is TGTGCCAGCAGCTCGCTAGCGGGGGGGCTTCTTGAGCAGTTCTTC. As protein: CASSSLAGGLLEQFF.

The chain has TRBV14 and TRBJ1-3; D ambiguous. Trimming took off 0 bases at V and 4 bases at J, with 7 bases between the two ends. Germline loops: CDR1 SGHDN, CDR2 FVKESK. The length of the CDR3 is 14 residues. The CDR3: CASSQDYAGNTIYF. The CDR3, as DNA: TGTGCCAGCAGCCAAGATTATGCGGGAAACACCATATATTTT.

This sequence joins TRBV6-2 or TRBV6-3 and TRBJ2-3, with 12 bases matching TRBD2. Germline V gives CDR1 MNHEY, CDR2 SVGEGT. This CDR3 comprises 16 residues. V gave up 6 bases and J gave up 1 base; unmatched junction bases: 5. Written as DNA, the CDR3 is TGTGCCAGCAGCCCAGGACTAGCGGGGCGCACAGATACGCAGTATTTT. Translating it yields CASSPGLAGRTDTQYF.

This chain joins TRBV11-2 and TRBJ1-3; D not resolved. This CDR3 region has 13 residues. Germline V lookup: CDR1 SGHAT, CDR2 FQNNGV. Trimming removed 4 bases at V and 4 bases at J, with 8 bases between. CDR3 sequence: CASSSSRGNTIYF. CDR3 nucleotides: TGTGCCAGCAGCTCGTCCAGAGGAAACACCATATATTTT.